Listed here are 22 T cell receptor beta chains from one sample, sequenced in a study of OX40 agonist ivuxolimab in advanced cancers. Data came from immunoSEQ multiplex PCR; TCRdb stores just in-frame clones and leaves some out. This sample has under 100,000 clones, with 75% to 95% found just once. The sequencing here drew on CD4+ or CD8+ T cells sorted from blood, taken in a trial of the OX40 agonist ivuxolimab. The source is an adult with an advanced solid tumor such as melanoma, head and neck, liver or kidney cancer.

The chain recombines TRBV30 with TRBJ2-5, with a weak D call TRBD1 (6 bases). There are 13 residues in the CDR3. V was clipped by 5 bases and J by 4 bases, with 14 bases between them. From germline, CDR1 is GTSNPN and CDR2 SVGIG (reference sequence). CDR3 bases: TGTGCCTGGTCGATTTTAGGGGGAGAGACCCAGTACTTC. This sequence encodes CAWSILGGETQYF.

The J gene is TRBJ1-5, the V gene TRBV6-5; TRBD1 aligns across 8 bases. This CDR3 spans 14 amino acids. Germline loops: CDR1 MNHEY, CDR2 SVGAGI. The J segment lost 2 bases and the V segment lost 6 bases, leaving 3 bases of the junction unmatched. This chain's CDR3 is CASRTGGGNQPQHF. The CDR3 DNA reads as TGTGCCAGCAGAACAGGGGGAGGCAATCAGCCCCAGCATTTT.

The DNA of the CDR3 is TGTGCCTGGAGAATACAGAATAGCAATCAGCCCCAGCATTTT. Its protein product is CAWRIQNSNQPQHF. The rearrangement joins TRBV30 to TRBJ1-5; D remains unclear. Trimming removed 3 bases from V and 0 bases from J, with 9 bases in between. The CDR3 length is 14 residues. The germline V gene encodes CDR1 GTSNPN and CDR2 SVGIG (reference sequence).

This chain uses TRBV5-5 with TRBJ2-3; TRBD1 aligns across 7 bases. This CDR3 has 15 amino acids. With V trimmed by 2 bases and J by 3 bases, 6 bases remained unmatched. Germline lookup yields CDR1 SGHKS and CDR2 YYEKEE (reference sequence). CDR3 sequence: CASSFDRVRTDTQYF. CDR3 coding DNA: TGTGCCAGCAGCTTTGACAGGGTACGGACAGATACGCAGTATTTT.

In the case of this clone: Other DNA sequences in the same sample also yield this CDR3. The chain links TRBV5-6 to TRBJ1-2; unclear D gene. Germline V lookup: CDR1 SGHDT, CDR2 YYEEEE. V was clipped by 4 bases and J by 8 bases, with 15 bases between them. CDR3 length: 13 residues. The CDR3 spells CASSIGRVEGYTF. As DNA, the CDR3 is TGTGCCAGCAGCATCGGACGAGTTGAAGGCTACACCTTC.

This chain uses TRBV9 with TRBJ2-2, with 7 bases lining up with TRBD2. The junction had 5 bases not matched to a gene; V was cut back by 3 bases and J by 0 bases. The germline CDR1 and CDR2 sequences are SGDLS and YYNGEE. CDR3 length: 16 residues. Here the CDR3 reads CASSALAAPNTGELFF. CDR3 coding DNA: TGTGCCAGCAGCGCTCTAGCGGCTCCGAACACCGGGGAGCTGTTTTTT.

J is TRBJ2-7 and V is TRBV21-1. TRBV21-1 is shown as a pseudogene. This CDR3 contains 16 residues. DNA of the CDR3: TGTGCCAGCAGCAGGAGTGGGTGGGACCCTCCCTACGAGCAGTACTTC. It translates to CASSRSGWDPPYEQYF.

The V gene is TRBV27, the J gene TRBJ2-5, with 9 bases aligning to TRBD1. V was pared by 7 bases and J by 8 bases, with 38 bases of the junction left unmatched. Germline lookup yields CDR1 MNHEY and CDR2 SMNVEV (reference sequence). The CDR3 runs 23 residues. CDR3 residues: CASKTQGSRILGQGNSRRETQYF. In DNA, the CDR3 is TGTGCCAGCAAAACCCAGGGCTCTCGAATCTTAGGACAGGGGAACTCGAGAAGGGAAACCCAGTACTTC.

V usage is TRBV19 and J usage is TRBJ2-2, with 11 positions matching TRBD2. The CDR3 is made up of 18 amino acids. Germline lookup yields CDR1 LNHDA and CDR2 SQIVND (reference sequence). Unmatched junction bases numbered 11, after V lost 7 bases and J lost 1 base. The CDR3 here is CASKDVGGLAGNTGELFF. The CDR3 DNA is TGTGCCAGTAAGGATGTCGGAGGACTAGCGGGGAACACCGGGGAGCTGTTTTTT.

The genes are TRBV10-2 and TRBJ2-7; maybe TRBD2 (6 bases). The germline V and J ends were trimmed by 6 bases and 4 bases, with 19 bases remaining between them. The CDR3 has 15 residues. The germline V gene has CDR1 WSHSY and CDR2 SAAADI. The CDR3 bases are TGCGCCAGCAGCCCTGCGGGGTCTGCCAATTACGAGCAGTACTTC. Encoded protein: CASSPAGSANYEQYF.

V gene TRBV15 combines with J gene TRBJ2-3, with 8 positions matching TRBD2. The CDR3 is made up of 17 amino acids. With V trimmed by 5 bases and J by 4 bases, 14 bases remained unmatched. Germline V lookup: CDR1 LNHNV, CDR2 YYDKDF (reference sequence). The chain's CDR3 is CATSGRRLAGGADTQYF. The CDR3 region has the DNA TGTGCCACCAGCGGCAGGAGACTCGCGGGAGGAGCAGATACGCAGTATTTT.

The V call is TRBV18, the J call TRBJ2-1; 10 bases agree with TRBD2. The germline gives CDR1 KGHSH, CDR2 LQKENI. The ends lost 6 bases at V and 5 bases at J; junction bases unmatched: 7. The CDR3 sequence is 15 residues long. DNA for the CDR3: TGTGCCAGCTCGCTCACTAGCGGGATTAACAATGAGCAGTTCTTC. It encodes CASSLTSGINNEQFF.

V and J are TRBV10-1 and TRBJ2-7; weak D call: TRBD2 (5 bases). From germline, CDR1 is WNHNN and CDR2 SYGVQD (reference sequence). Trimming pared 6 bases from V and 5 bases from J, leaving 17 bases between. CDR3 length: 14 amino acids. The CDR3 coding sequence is TGCGCCAGCAGGAGCGGCTCCTTGACTAACGAGCAGTACTTC. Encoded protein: CASRSGSLTNEQYF.

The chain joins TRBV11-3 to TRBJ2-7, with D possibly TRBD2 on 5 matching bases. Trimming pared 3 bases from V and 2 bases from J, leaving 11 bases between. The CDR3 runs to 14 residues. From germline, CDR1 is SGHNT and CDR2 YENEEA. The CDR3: CASSFLGSPYEQYF. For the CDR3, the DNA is TGTGCCAGCAGCTTTCTGGGGAGTCCCTACGAGCAGTACTTC.

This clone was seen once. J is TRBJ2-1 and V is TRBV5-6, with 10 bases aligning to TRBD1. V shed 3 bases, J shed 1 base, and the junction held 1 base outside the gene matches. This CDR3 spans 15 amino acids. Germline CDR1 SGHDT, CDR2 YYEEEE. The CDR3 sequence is CASSWGQGSYNEQFF. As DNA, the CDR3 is TGTGCCAGCAGCTGGGGACAGGGGTCCTACAATGAGCAGTTCTTC.

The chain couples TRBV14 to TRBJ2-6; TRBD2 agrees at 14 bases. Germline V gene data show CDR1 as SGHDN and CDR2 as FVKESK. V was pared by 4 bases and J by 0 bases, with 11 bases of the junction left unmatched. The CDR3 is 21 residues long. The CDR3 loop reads CASSPWTSGRITLSGANVLTF. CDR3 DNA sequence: TGTGCCAGCAGCCCTTGGACTAGCGGGAGGATCACCCTCTCTGGGGCCAACGTCCTGACTTTC.

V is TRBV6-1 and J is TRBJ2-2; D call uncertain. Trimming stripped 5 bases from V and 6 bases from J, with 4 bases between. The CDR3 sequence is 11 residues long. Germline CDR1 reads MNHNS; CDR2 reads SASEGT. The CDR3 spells CASSISGELFF. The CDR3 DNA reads TGTGCCAGCAGTATCTCCGGGGAGCTGTTTTTT.

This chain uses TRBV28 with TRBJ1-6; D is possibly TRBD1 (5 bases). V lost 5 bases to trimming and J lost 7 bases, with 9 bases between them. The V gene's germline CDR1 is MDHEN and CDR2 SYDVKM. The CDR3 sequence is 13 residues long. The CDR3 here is CASSPGGNSPLHF. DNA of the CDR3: TGTGCCAGCAGTCCCGGGGGAAATTCACCCCTCCACTTT.

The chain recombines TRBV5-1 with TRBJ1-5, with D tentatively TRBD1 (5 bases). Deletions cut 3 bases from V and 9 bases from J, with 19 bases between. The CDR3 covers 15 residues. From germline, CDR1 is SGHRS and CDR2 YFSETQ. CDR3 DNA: TGCGCCAGCAGCTCGGATGGGACCCCAAAGTGGCCCCAGCATTTT. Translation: CASSSDGTPKWPQHF.

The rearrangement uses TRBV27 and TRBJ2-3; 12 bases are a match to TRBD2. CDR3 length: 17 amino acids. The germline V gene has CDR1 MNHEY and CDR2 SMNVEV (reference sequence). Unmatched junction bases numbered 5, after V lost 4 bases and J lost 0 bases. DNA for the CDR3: TGTGCCAGCAGTTGGGGAGGGACTAGCGGGAGCACAGATACGCAGTATTTT. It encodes CASSWGGTSGSTDTQYF.

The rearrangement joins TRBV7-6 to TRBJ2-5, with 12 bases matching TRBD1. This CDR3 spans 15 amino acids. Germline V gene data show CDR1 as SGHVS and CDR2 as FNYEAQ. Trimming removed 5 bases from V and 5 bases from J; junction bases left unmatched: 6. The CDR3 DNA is TGTGCCAGCAGCGGGGACAGGGGGCTCTGGGAGACCCAGTACTTC. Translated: CASSGDRGLWETQYF.

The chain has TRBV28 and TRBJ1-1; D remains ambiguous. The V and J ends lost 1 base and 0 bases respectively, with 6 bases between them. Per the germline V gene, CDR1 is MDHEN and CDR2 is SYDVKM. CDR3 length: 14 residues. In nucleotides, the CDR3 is TGTGCCAGCAGTTTATTCCCCCTGAACACTGAAGCTTTCTTT. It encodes CASSLFPLNTEAFF. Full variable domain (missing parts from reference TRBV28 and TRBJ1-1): DVKVTQSSRYLVKRTGEKVFLECVQDMDHENMFWYRQDPGLGLRLIYFSYDVKMKEKGDIPEGYSVSREKKERFSLILESASTNQTSMYLCASSLFPLNTEAFFGQGTRLTVV.